This is a list of T cell receptor beta chains from one sample in a study of T-cell memory formation after mild COVID-19. TCRdb passed the 5' RACE reads through MiXCR, listing each CDR3 protein once. Of under 700,000 distinct CDR3 sequences listed, about a fifth are singletons. Sequencing was done on a sample of PBMCs or a T cell subset sorted from them (not recorded which). These receptors all come from an adult woman who had mild COVID-19 (a few samples of this study predate the infection). Cell type and time point are not known. The CDR3 runs from the conserved cysteine through the conserved F or W. Each record gives: D gene, V gene, clone size, J gene, CDR3 protein, CDR3 DNA. A D gene is named only where the DNA matches it firmly. Rows may omit the clone size; those that give it use once, few, many or a size class.

.	TRBV7-2	.	TRBJ2-2	CASSLVGGTKMTGELFF	TGTGCCAGCAGCTTAGTAGGTGGGACCAAAATGACCGGGGAGCTGTTTTTT
.	TRBV3-1	many	TRBJ1-5	CASSQTYSNQPQHF	TGTGCCAGCAGCCAGACCTATAGCAATCAGCCCCAGCATTTT
.	TRBV4-2	few	TRBJ1-6	CASSQAGVVYNSPLHF	TGTGCCAGCAGCCAAGCGGGGGTAGTCTATAATTCACCCCTCCACTTT
.	TRBV5-1	few	TRBJ1-1	CASSSRTAKTEAFF	TGCGCCAGCAGCTCTCGGACAGCGAAAACTGAAGCTTTCTTT
.	TRBV6-1	.	TRBJ1-4	CASSRPLEKLFF	TGTGCCAGCAGCAGGCCTCTCGAAAAACTGTTTTTT
.	TRBV7-9	.	TRBJ2-4	CASSLEVRGGPQYF	TGTGCCAGCAGCTTAGAAGTTAGGGGGGGCCCTCAGTACTTC
TRBD1	TRBV7-9	many	TRBJ2-7	CASDPGQGGPYEQYF	TGTGCCAGCGACCCGGGACAGGGGGGCCCCTACGAGCAGTACTTC
.	TRBV6-5	few	TRBJ2-5	CASMVQGSETQYF	TGTGCCAGCATGGTACAGGGTTCGGAGACCCAGTACTTC
TRBD2	TRBV5-5	.	TRBJ2-7	CASSLRGSGYEQYF	TGTGCCAGCAGCTTGCGCGGGAGTGGGTACGAGCAGTACTTC
.	TRBV6-2/TRBV6-3	few	TRBJ2-1	CASSVLRSSYNEQFF	TGTGCCAGCAGTGTACTACGGAGCTCCTACAATGAGCAGTTCTTC
TRBD1	TRBV6-2/TRBV6-3	.	TRBJ2-1	CASSYSKTGSSYNEQFF	TGTGCCAGCAGTTACTCTAAGACAGGGAGCTCCTACAATGAGCAGTTCTTC
TRBD1	TRBV19	.	TRBJ2-3	CASSLQGTVSTDTQYF	TGTGCCAGTAGCCTACAGGGGACAGTGAGCACAGATACGCAGTATTTT
.	TRBV6-5	.	TRBJ2-1	CASSYGGGRNNEQFF	TGTGCCAGCAGTTATGGGGGGGGCCGGAACAATGAGCAGTTCTTC
.	TRBV15	once	TRBJ2-7	CATSRESSSYEQYF	TGTGCCACCAGCAGAGAAAGTAGCAGCTACGAGCAGTACTTC
.	TRBV6-1	.	TRBJ2-7	CASSTPGRVNYEQYF	TGTGCCAGCAGTACCCCGGGCAGGGTGAACTACGAGCAGTACTTC
.	TRBV7-9	.	TRBJ2-1	CASKRGNEKFF	TGTGCCAGCAAGAGGGGAAATGAGAAGTTCTTC
TRBD1	TRBV19	.	TRBJ2-7	CASSIGQGVREQYF	TGTGCCAGTAGTATAGGTCAGGGGGTCAGAGAGCAGTACTTC
TRBD1	TRBV5-1	few	TRBJ2-5	CASSQGQVRETQYF	TGCGCCAGCAGTCAAGGACAGGTCCGGGAGACCCAGTACTTC
TRBD1	TRBV10-3	many	TRBJ1-2	CATGQGQNYGYTF	TGTGCCACGGGACAGGGGCAGAACTATGGCTACACCTTC
TRBD1	TRBV7-9	.	TRBJ1-1	CASSPDRVGTEAFF	TGTGCCAGCAGCCCCGACAGGGTGGGCACTGAAGCTTTCTTT
.	TRBV2	.	TRBJ1-1	CASSAPKGAFF	TGTGCCAGCAGTGCTCCTAAAGGAGCTTTCTTT
.	TRBV7-9	.	TRBJ2-7	CASSAANMISYEQYF	TGTGCCAGCAGCGCAGCAAACATGATCTCCTACGAGCAGTACTTC
TRBD2	TRBV6-6	once	TRBJ2-5	CASRGGLMETQYF	TGTGCCAGCCGGGGGGGGCTCATGGAGACCCAGTACTTC
.	TRBV3-1	.	TRBJ2-1	CASTLGGASGKQFF	TGTGCCAGCACCCTAGGGGGGGCTAGCGGAAAGCAGTTCTTC
TRBD1	TRBV24-1	.	TRBJ1-2	CAIQSYSGTGTSYGYTF	TGTGCCATCCAGAGCTATTCCGGGACAGGTACTAGCTATGGCTACACCTTC
.	TRBV6-5	once	TRBJ1-2	CASRLRGTPLGYTF	TGTGCCAGCCGCCTTCGGGGGACCCCGTTGGGCTACACCTTC
.	TRBV7-2	few	TRBJ1-4	CASSLAGYREKLFF	TGTGCCAGCAGCTTAGCGGGGTACCGGGAAAAACTGTTTTTT
.	TRBV9	many	TRBJ1-6	CASSVEGGNLDSPLHF	TGTGCCAGCAGCGTAGAGGGAGGGAACCTCGATTCACCCCTCCACTTT
TRBD1	TRBV12-3/TRBV12-4	.	TRBJ1-1	CASSTETGGGSVGTEAFF	TGTGCCAGCAGTACCGAAACAGGGGGCGGGTCAGTGGGCACTGAAGCTTTCTTT
.	TRBV11-2	.	TRBJ2-4	CASSSSGGRNIQYF	TGTGCCAGCAGCTCCTCCGGGGGCAGAAACATTCAGTACTTC
.	TRBV18	.	TRBJ2-1	CASSPPGAFSSYNEQFF	TGTGCCAGCTCACCACCGGGAGCATTCAGCTCCTACAATGAGCAGTTCTTC
.	TRBV4-1	.	TRBJ2-7	CASSQETSQYEQYF	TGCGCCAGCAGCCAAGAAACCAGCCAATACGAGCAGTACTTC
TRBD1	TRBV7-6	few	TRBJ1-1	CASSRPGTGFSEAFF	TGTGCCAGCAGCCGTCCCGGGACAGGGTTCTCTGAAGCTTTCTTT
TRBD2	TRBV20-1	.	TRBJ2-1	CSARQQVAGGMIHEQFF	TGCAGTGCTAGGCAACAAGTAGCGGGGGGGATGATACATGAGCAGTTCTTC
TRBD1	TRBV20-1	few	TRBJ1-1	CSARDGTVENTEAFF	TGCAGTGCTAGGGACGGGACAGTGGAGAACACTGAAGCTTTCTTT
.	TRBV7-9	.	TRBJ2-1	CASSLEDQHNEQFF	TGTGCCAGCAGCTTAGAAGACCAACACAATGAGCAGTTCTTC
.	TRBV12-3/TRBV12-4	few	TRBJ1-5	CASSSAGDRDQPQHF	TGTGCCAGCAGTTCGGCAGGGGATCGGGATCAGCCCCAGCATTTT
.	TRBV12-3/TRBV12-4	.	TRBJ2-1	CASSSSTSNEQFF	TGTGCCAGCAGTTCCTCTACATCTAATGAGCAGTTCTTC
.	TRBV29-1	few	TRBJ2-1	CSVESLLGIYNEQFF	TGCAGCGTTGAAAGCCTCCTGGGGATCTACAATGAGCAGTTCTTC
.	TRBV5-4	.	TRBJ1-1	CASSLAGASGTEAFF	TGTGCCAGCAGCTTGGCAGGGGCCTCCGGCACTGAAGCTTTCTTT
TRBD2	TRBV20-1	few	TRBJ2-3	CSARARTSGLRTDTQYF	TGCAGTGCTAGAGCGAGGACTAGCGGGTTGCGCACAGATACGCAGTATTTT
TRBD2	TRBV27	few	TRBJ2-5	CASSPSRLAGETQYF	TGTGCCAGCAGTCCCTCCAGGCTAGCGGGGGAGACCCAGTACTTC
.	TRBV11-3	.	TRBJ2-3	CASSLVLISSPTDTQYF	TGTGCCAGCAGCTTAGTCCTAATCTCATCTCCCACAGATACGCAGTATTTT
TRBD1	TRBV5-1	.	TRBJ1-2	CASSPGVGGADGYTF	TGCGCCAGCAGCCCGGGGGTAGGGGGCGCGGATGGCTACACCTTC
.	TRBV9	few	TRBJ2-5	CASSVRPTGDLVQETQYF	TGTGCCAGCAGCGTACGACCGACTGGGGATTTAGTCCAAGAGACCCAGTACTTC
.	TRBV6-1	.	TRBJ2-1	CASHYEVQFF	TGTGCCAGCCATTACGAGGTGCAGTTCTTC
.	TRBV27	few	TRBJ2-1	CASSPGTLGINEQFF	TGTGCCAGCAGTCCCGGGACACTTGGGATTAATGAGCAGTTCTTC
.	TRBV18	.	TRBJ2-5	CASSPLQPAETQYF	TGTGCCAGCTCACCACTCCAGCCCGCGGAGACCCAGTACTTC
.	TRBV2	few	TRBJ1-1	CASSAAPNTEAFF	TGTGCCAGCAGTGCCGCCCCGAACACTGAAGCTTTCTTT
.	TRBV4-3	.	TRBJ2-7	CASSQDYGRGEQYF	TGCGCCAGCAGCCAAGATTACGGGAGAGGCGAGCAGTACTTC
.	TRBV2	.	TRBJ1-4	CASRQTQVTTNEKLFF	TGTGCCAGCAGGCAAACACAGGTTACAACTAATGAAAAACTGTTTTTT
.	TRBV12-3/TRBV12-4	.	TRBJ1-2	CASRTTGGGYTF	TGTGCCAGCAGGACGACAGGTGGGGGCTACACCTTC
TRBD1	TRBV7-9	few	TRBJ2-5	CASSRSGQGGETQYF	TGTGCCAGCAGCAGGTCGGGACAGGGAGGAGAGACCCAGTACTTC
.	TRBV4-2	.	TRBJ2-7	CASSQDKKANRPTPSYEQYF	TGTGCCAGCAGCCAAGATAAGAAGGCTAATAGGCCCACACCTTCCTACGAGCAGTACTTC
.	TRBV5-1	few	TRBJ1-2	CASREITNYGYTF	TGCGCCAGCAGGGAAATAACTAACTATGGCTACACCTTC
.	TRBV12-3/TRBV12-4	.	TRBJ2-7	CASSLGGILTSDEQYF	TGTGCCAGCAGTTTGGGGGGCATCTTAACGTCGGACGAGCAGTACTTC
TRBD1	TRBV19	.	TRBJ1-5	CASSSRGRGNQPQHF	TGTGCCAGTAGTTCCAGGGGGCGCGGGAATCAGCCCCAGCATTTT